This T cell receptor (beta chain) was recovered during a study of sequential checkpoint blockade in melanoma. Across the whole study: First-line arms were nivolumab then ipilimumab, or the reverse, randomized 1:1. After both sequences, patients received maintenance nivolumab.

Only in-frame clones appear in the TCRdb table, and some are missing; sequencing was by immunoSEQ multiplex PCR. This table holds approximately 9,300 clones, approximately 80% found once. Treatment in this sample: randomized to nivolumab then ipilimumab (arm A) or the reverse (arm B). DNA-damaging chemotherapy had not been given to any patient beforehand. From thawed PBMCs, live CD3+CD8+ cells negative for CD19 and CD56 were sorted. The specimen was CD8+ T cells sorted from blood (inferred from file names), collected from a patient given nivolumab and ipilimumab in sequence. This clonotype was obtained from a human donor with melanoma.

Here the CDR3 DNA reads TGTGCCAGCTGGACATCCTCCTACGAGCAGTACTTC. As protein: CASWTSSYEQYF. The V gene is TRBV6-1, the J gene TRBJ2-7; tentative D call: TRBD1 (5 bases). Trimming left V 8 bases short and J 0 bases short, with 8 bases between. Germline CDR1 is MNHNS and CDR2 is SASEGT. There are 12 residues in the CDR3.